The 10 T cell receptor beta chains listed next were all sequenced from one sample in a study of patients and donors after allogeneic stem cell transplantation. TCRdb analysed the RT-PCR reads with MiXCR anew, one entry per CDR3 protein. The table shows about 200,000 distinct CDR3 sequences, with more than 35% occurring only once. The sequenced sample was blood, either unsorted or a sorted T cell fraction (not recorded which). These receptors were obtained from a human donor who was either an allogeneic HSCT recipient or a stem cell or donor lymphocyte infusion donor (not recorded which). It is not recorded whose cells these are; they may come from a transplant donor.

This clonotype was observed a handful of times. The chain recombines TRBV29-1 with TRBJ2-7; D gene uncertain. The V gene's germline CDR1 is SQVTM and CDR2 ANQGSEA. This CDR3 comprises 12 residues. Trimming cost V 6 bases and J 3 bases, with 12 bases left between them. CDR3: CSVADWGYEQYF. Here the CDR3 DNA reads TGCAGCGTCGCCGACTGGGGCTACGAGCAGTACTTC.

The chain links TRBV9 to TRBJ1-1; D not resolved. V was pared by 0 bases and J by 0 bases, with 9 bases between. The CDR3 sequence is 15 residues long. The germline V gene encodes CDR1 SGDLS and CDR2 YYNGEE. CDR3 protein: CASSVGEGMNTEAFF. CDR3 coding DNA: TGTGCCAGCAGCGTAGGGGAAGGGATGAACACTGAAGCTTTCTTT. The full variable domain, rest sourced from reference TRBV9 and TRBJ1-1, is DSGVTQTPKHLITATGQRVTLRCSPRSGDLSVYWYQQSLDQGLQFLIQYYNGEERAKGNILERFSAQQFPDLHSELNLSSLELGDSALYFCASSVGEGMNTEAFFGQGTRLTVV.

The J gene is TRBJ2-5, the V gene TRBV7-2; no clear D gene. CDR3 length: 14 amino acids. Trimming removed 1 base from V and 4 bases from J, with 10 bases in between. Germline V gene lookup returns CDR1 SGHTA and CDR2 FQGNSA. This chain's CDR3 is CASSLVGWAETQYF. CDR3 in DNA: TGTGCCAGCAGCTTAGTAGGTTGGGCAGAGACCCAGTACTTC.

A few counts support this clonotype. The chain is built from TRBV4-3 and TRBJ1-1; D gene ambiguous. CDR1 and CDR2 from the germline V gene are LGHNA and YSLEER. The CDR3 totals 11 residues. V was trimmed by 1 base and J by 7 bases, leaving 4 bases between them. In DNA, the CDR3 is TGCGCCAGCAGCCAAGGCGTTGAAGCTTTCTTT. Translated, it gives CASSQGVEAFF.

The chain couples TRBV5-1 to TRBJ1-6, with D possibly matching TRBD1 (6 bases). This CDR3 is 14 amino acids long. V gave up 0 bases and J gave up 9 bases, with 10 bases separating them. The germline gives CDR1 SGHRS, CDR2 YFSETQ. The CDR3 here is CASSLGGRSSPLHF. The CDR3 DNA is TGCGCCAGCAGCTTGGGGGGGCGCAGTTCACCCCTCCACTTT.

This chain joins TRBV7-6 and TRBJ1-1, with 9 positions matching TRBD1. The CDR3 covers 13 residues. V shed 4 bases and J 10 bases; nucleotides not matched to a gene: 7. Germline CDR1 is SGHVS and CDR2 is FNYEAQ. The CDR3 reads CASSSNPDRGAFF. The CDR3 coding sequence is TGTGCCAGCAGCTCTAACCCGGACAGGGGAGCTTTCTTT. The entire variable domain, with the rest obtained from reference TRBV7-6 and TRBJ1-1, is as follows: GAGVSQSPRYKVTKRGQDVALRCDPISGHVSLYWYRQALGQGPEFLTYFNYEAQQDKSGLPNDRFSAERPEGSISTLTIQRTEQRDSAMYRCASSSNPDRGAFFGQGTRLTVV.

The chain recombines TRBV29-1 with TRBJ1-3; unclear D gene. CDR1 and CDR2 from the germline V gene are SQVTM and ANQGSEA. V lost 4 bases to trimming and J lost 4 bases, with 14 bases between them. The CDR3 contains 14 residues. The CDR3, as DNA: TGCAGCGTTGTTTTCGCTCTTGGGGGAAACACCATATATTTT. Translating it yields CSVVFALGGNTIYF.

The V call is TRBV11-2, the J call TRBJ2-1; D is unclear. The ends were cut back, 0 bases at V and 0 bases at J, with 12 bases in the middle. CDR3 length: 17 amino acids. Germline lookup yields CDR1 SGHAT and CDR2 FQNNGV. CDR3 residues: CASSLEPPYSSYNEQFF. CDR3 nucleotides: TGTGCCAGCAGCTTAGAACCTCCTTACAGCTCCTACAATGAGCAGTTCTTC. Full variable domain (outside the CDR3, taken from reference TRBV11-2 and TRBJ2-1): EAGVAQSPRYKIIEKRQSVAFWCNPISGHATLYWYQQILGQGPKLLIQFQNNGVVDDSQLPKDRFSAERLKGVDSTLKIQPAKLEDSAVYLCASSLEPPYSSYNEQFFGPGTRLTVL.

This chain joins TRBV15 and TRBJ2-7; D is unclear. V was clipped by 3 bases and J by 2 bases, with 8 bases between them. The CDR3 is 13 residues long. Per germline, CDR1 LNHNV and CDR2 YYDKDF (reference sequence). In DNA, the CDR3 is TGTGCCACCAGCAGGGCCAGTACCTACGAGCAGTACTTC. This encodes CATSRASTYEQYF.

In its sample, this clonotype was seen a few times. The chain links TRBV18 to TRBJ1-6; 7 bases agree with TRBD1. The length of the CDR3 is 15 residues. CDR1 and CDR2 from the germline V gene are KGHSH and LQKENI. V trimming: 2 bases; J trimming: 13 bases; junction bases outside the gene matches: 11. The CDR3 coding sequence is TGTGCCAGCTCACCAAAGAGGACAGGCCAGGCTCCCCTCCACTTT. Residues: CASSPKRTGQAPLHF. The variable domain in full, with the rest retrieved from reference TRBV18 and TRBJ1-6, is NAGVMQNPRHLVRRRGQEARLRCSPMKGHSHVYWYRQLPEEGLKFMVYLQKENIIDESGMPKERFSAEFPKEGPSILRIQQVVRGDSAAYFCASSPKRTGQAPLHFGNGTRLTVT.